These T cell receptor beta chains were read from a single sample in a study of OX40 agonist ivuxolimab in advanced cancers. Produced via immunoSEQ multiplex PCR; TCRdb's table is partial and in-frame only. Altogether some 19,000 clones are present, about 83% being singletons, with the ten largest covering about 50%. The starting material was CD4+ or CD8+ T cells sorted from blood, obtained in a trial of the OX40 agonist ivuxolimab. The receptors originated from an adult with an advanced solid tumor such as melanoma, head and neck, liver or kidney cancer. The CDR3 runs from the conserved cysteine through the conserved F or W. The D gene is left open where the match is weak. Clone size, where shown, is once, few, many, or a class for clones that have expanded.

CDR3nt	CDR3aa	abundance	len	d_gene	v_gene	j_gene
TGTGCCAGCAGTTATCCAGATACGCAGTATTTT	CASSYPDTQYF	-	11	-	TRBV28	TRBJ2-3
TGCGCCAGCAGCCAAGACTTCTCCTTTAGCAATCAGCCCCAGCATTTT	CASSQDFSFSNQPQHF	-	16	-	TRBV4-1	TRBJ1-5
TGTGCCAGCAGTTTTAGGCAGGGCACAGATACGCAGTATTTT	CASSFRQGTDTQYF	once	14	-	TRBV28	TRBJ2-3
TGTGCCAGCAGTTACGGACCTAACTATGGCTACACCTTC	CASSYGPNYGYTF	-	13	-	TRBV6-5	TRBJ1-2
TGCGCCAGCAGCCAAGATCTCTTTGGACAGCAGCCCCAGCATTTT	CASSQDLFGQQPQHF	-	15	-	TRBV4-3	TRBJ1-5
TGTGCCAGCAGTCCGACGGGGGCCACTGAAGCTTTCTTT	CASSPTGATEAFF	-	13	-	TRBV27	TRBJ1-1
TGTGCCAGCACCGCCAACCCGGGACAGGGGGACAATCAGCCCCAGCATTTT	CASTANPGQGDNQPQHF	-	17	TRBD1	TRBV7-9	TRBJ1-5
TGTGCCAGCAGTCCCCTTAGCGGGGAAGAGACCCAGTACTTC	CASSPLSGEETQYF	few	14	TRBD2	TRBV28	TRBJ2-5
TGTGCCAGCAGCCAGGCTGTGAGGGACTCCTATAATTCACCCCTCCACTTT	CASSQAVRDSYNSPLHF	-	17	-	TRBV4-2	TRBJ1-6
TGTGCCAGCAGCCAACCTAGCGGGCCCACCTACGAGCAGTACTTC	CASSQPSGPTYEQYF	-	15	TRBD2	TRBV4-2	TRBJ2-7
TGTGCCAGCAGTTACTCAGCGGGGGCGTCCTACGAGCAGTACTTC	CASSYSAGASYEQYF	once	15	TRBD2	TRBV6-5	TRBJ2-7
TGTGCCAGCAGCTCCCGACTAGCGGGGGCCCTTATCGAGCAGTACTTC	CASSSRLAGALIEQYF	once	16	TRBD2	TRBV11-2	TRBJ2-7
TGTGCCAGCAGTCCTAGTGGGGATACGCAGTATTTT	CASSPSGDTQYF	-	12	-	TRBV27	TRBJ2-3
TGTGCCAGCAGTGAAAGGGGTCATCTCTCTGGAAACACCATATATTTT	CASSERGHLSGNTIYF	-	16	-	TRBV6-1	TRBJ1-3
TGTGCCGGTTGGGGACAGGGAGAAGGCTACACCTTC	CAGWGQGEGYTF	-	12	TRBD1	TRBV2	TRBJ1-2
TGTGCCAGCAGCTCCCCCCCCTGGGTTAGACAGGAAGCCTACGAGCAGTACTTC	CASSSPPWVRQEAYEQYF	-	18	-	TRBV7-3	TRBJ2-7
TGTGCCAGCTCAAGCCTAGCGGGGGGGCGGAATGAGCAGTTCTTC	CASSSLAGGRNEQFF	-	15	TRBD2	TRBV18	TRBJ2-1
TGTGCCAGCAGTTGGGGCAGGGGAACTGAAAAACTGTTTTTT	CASSWGRGTEKLFF	-	14	-	TRBV27	TRBJ1-4